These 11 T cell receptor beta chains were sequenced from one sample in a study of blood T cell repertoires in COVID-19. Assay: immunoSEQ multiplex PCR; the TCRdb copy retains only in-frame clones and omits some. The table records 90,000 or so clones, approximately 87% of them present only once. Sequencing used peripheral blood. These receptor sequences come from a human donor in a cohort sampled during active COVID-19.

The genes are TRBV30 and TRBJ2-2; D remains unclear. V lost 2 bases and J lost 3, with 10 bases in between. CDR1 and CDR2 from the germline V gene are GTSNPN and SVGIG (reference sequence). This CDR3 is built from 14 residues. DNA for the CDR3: TGTGCCTGGAGTCGGAGCTTTTACACCGGGGAGCTGTTTTTT. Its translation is CAWSRSFYTGELFF.

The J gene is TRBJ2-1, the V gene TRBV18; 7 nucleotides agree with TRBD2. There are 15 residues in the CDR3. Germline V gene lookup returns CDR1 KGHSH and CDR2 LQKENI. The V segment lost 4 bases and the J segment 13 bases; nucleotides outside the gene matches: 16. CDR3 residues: CASSRGGGLANGQFF. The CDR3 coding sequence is TGTGCCAGCTCACGGGGCGGGGGTCTTGCGAATGGACAGTTCTTC.

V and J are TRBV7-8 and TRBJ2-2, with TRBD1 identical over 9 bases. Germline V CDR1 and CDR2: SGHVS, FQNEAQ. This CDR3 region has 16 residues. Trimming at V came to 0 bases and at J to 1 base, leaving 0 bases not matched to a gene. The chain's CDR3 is CASSLAGQGNTGELFF. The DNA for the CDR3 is TGTGCCAGCAGCTTAGCGGGACAGGGGAACACCGGGGAGCTGTTTTTT.

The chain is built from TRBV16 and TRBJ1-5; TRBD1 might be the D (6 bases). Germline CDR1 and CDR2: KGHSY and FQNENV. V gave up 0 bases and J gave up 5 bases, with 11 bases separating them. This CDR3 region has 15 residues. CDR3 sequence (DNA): TGTGCCAGCAGCCAATCGGGGGCAGCCGATCAGCCCCAGCATTTT. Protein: CASSQSGAADQPQHF.

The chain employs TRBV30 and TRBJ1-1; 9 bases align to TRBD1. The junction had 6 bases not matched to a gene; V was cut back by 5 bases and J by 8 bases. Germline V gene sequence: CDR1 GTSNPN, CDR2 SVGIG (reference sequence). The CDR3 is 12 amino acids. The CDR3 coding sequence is TGTGCCTGGGGCACAGGGGGCCTAGAAGCTTTCTTT. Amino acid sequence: CAWGTGGLEAFF.

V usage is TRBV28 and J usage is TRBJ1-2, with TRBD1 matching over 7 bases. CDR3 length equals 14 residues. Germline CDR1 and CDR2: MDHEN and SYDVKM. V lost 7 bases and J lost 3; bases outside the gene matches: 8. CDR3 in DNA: TGTGCCAGCATGAAAGGGGGCGCTCACTATGGCTACACCTTC. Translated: CASMKGGAHYGYTF.

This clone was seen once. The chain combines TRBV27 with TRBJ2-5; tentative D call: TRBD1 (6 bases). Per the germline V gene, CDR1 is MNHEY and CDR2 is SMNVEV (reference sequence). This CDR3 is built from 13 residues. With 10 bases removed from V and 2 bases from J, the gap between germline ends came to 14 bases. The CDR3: CATRGYLQETQYF. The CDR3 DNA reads TGTGCCACCAGGGGCTATTTACAAGAGACCCAGTACTTC.

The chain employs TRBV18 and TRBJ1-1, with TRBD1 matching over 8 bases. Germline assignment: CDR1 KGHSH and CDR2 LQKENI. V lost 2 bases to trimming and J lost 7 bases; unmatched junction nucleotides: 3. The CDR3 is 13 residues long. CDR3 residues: CASSPGQGGEAFF. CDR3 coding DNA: TGTGCCAGCTCACCAGGACAGGGAGGTGAAGCTTTCTTT.

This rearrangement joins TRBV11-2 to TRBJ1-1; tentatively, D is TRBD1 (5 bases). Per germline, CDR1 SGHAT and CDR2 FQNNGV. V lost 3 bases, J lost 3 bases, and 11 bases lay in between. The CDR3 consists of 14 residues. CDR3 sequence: CASSLGRGDTEAFF. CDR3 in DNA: TGTGCCAGCAGCTTGGGACGCGGGGACACTGAAGCTTTCTTT.

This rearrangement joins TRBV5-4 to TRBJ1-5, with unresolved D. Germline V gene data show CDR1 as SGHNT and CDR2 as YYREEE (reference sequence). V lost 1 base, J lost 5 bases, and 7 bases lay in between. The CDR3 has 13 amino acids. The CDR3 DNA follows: TGTGCCAGCAGCTTGTCTCCAGATCAGCCCCAGCATTTT. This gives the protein CASSLSPDQPQHF. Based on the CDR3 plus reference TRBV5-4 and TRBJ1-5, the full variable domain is ETGVTQSPTHLIKTRGQQVTLRCSSQSGHNTVSWYQQALGQGPQFIFQYYREEENGRGNFPPRFSGLQFPNYSSELNVNALELDDSALYLCASSLSPDQPQHFGDGTRLSIL.

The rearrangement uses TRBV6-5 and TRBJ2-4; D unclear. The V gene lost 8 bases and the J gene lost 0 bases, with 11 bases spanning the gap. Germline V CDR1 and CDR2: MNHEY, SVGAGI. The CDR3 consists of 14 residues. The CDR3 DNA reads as TGTGCCAGCTCCCTCGCGGTAGCCAAAAACATTCAGTACTTC. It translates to CASSLAVAKNIQYF.